Included here is one T cell receptor beta chain sequence, with context. Its antigen is currently unknown. The data stem from a study of shared clonotypes between healthy human individuals. Study-level results: Shared across four donors were around 5% of the naive CD4 clonotypes.

Naive CD8 cells lacked CD45RO, underwent positive selection for CCR7 and left out terminally differentiated effector memory CD45RA+ cells. Clones were read by immunoSEQ multiplex PCR, and TCRdb kept only the in-frame ones, dropping some. Of roughly 850,000 clones detected, roughly 96% appear once; the ten largest clones hold less than 0.25%. The germline CDR1 and CDR2 sequences are SGHVS and FQNEAQ. V shed 1 base and J shed 8 bases, with 12 bases lying between them. The CDR3 sequence is 14 residues long. The sequencing input was naive CD8+ T cells sorted from blood. The rearrangement joins TRBV7-8 to TRBJ2-1; D is perhaps TRBD2 (6 bases). This clonotype was obtained from a man aged 25-45 years in good health. The DNA of the CDR3 is TGTGCCAGCAGCTTAGGGAGGGGCCCGTATGAGCAGTTCTTC. Translating it yields CASSLGRGPYEQFF.